The subject of this entry is one T cell receptor (beta chain). The antigen remains unidentified. The sample originates from a study of human T cells and chemical hapten exposure. Regarding the study as a whole: Controls had significantly fewer large CDR3 similarity clusters than were formed by expanded TCRs.

The time point here: patch test 1, 2 weeks after DPC sensitization. Treatment reported: therapeutic diphenylcyclopropenone sensitization with weekly scalp DPC. This CDR3 spans 16 amino acids. Germline CDR1 SGHTA, CDR2 FQGNSA. With 3 bases removed from V and 0 bases from J, the gap between germline ends came to 12 bases. TCRdb re-called the RACE reads through MiXCR, storing one row per CDR3 protein. The sample lists roughly 80,000 distinct CDR3 sequences, approximately 11% seen once, with approximately 4.6% in the top ten. The clonotype originates from a woman between 50 and 59 years old with alopecia areata. Some clones in this sample may be carry-over from other donors' samples. The chain couples TRBV7-2 to TRBJ1-3; D possibly corresponds to TRBD1 (5 bases). The sample was whole blood, taken in connection with sensitization to the hapten diphenylcyclopropenone (DPC). CDR3 region: CASSFNTGRSGNTIYF. The CDR3 coding sequence is TGTGCCAGCAGCTTCAATACGGGACGCTCTGGAAACACCATATATTTT.